The present T cell receptor (beta chain) was sequenced within a study of T cell repertoires in aging, cancer and after chemotherapy. Overall study context: Some 9.4 million TCR reads made up the full dataset.

About this clonotype itself: Its matching antigen is unknown.

Amplification of TCR beta used genomic DNA extracted from peripheral blood. A mixed TRB-A/B primer pool amplified rearranged TRB by multiplex touch-down PCR. TCRdb reprocessed the multiplex PCR reads via MiXCR and lists one record per CDR3 protein. The sample consists of hundreds of distinct CDR3 sequences, roughly 22% of them appearing once. The V gene's germline CDR1 is SEHNR and CDR2 FQNEAQ (reference sequence). The CDR3 has 14 residues. Deletions cut 1 base from V and 7 bases from J, with 10 bases between. Study-level points and caveats: Untreated cancer patients had significantly lower blood TCR diversity than age-matched healthy donors. Rebound thymic output was suggested by rising median generation probability during chemotherapy in each cancer cohort.

V and J are TRBV7-9 and TRBJ2-2; possible D gene TRBD1, 6 bases. Input material: blood. The source is a human donor in good health. This CDR3 reads CASSLGTARGELFF. CDR3 DNA: TGTGCCAGCAGCTTAGGGACAGCCCGCGGGGAGCTGTTTTTT. Supplemented by reference TRBV7-9 and TRBJ2-2, the full variable domain reads DTGVSQNPRHKITKRGQNVTFRCDPISEHNRLYWYRQTLGQGPEFLTYFQNEAQLEKSRLLSDRFSAERPKGSFSTLEIQRTEQGDSAMYLCASSLGTARGELFFGEGSRLTVL.